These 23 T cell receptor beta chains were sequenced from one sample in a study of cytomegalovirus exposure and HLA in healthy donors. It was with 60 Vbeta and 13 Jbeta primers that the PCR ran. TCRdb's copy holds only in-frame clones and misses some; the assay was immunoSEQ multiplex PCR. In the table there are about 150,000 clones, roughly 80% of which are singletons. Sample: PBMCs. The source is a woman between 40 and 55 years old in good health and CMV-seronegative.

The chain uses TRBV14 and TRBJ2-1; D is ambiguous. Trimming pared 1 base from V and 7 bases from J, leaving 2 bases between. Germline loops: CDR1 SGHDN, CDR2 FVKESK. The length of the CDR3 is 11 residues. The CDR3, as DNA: TGTGCCAGCAGCCAAGCTAATGAGCAGTTCTTC. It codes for CASSQANEQFF.

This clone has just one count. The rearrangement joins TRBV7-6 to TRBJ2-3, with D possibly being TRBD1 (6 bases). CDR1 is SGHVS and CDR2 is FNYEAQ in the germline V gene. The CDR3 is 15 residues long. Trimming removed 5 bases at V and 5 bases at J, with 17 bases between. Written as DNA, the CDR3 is TGTGCCAGCAGCGAAGGACAGCTAAAAAAAGATACGCAGTATTTT. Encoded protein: CASSEGQLKKDTQYF.

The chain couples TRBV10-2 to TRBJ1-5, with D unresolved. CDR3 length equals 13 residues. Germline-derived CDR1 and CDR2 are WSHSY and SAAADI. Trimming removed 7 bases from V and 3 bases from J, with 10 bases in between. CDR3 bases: TGCGCCAGCACCCCTAACGACAATCAGCCCCAGCATTTT. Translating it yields CASTPNDNQPQHF.

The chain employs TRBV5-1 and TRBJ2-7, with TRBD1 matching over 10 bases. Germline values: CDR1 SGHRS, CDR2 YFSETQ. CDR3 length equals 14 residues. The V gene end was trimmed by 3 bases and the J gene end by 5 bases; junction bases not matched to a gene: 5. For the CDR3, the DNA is TGCGCCAGCAGCTACGGACAGGGGGGGGACGAGCAGTACTTC. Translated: CASSYGQGGDEQYF.

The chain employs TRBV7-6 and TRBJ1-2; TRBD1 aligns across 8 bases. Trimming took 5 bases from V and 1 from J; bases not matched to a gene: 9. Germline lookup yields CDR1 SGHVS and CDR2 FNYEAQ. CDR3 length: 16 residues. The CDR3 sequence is CASSPGQGGGNYGYTF. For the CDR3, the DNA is TGTGCCAGCAGCCCAGGACAGGGAGGGGGTAACTATGGCTACACCTTC.

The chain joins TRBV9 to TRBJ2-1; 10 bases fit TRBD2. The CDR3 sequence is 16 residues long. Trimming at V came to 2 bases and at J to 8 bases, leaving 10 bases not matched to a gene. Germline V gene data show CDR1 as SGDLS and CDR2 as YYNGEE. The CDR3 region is CASSVRGAGGLDEQFF. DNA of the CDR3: TGTGCCAGCAGCGTCCGGGGAGCGGGGGGGCTAGATGAGCAGTTCTTC.

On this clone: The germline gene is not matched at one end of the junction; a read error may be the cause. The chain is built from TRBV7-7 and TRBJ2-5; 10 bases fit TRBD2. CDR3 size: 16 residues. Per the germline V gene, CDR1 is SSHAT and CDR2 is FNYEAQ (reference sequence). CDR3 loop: CASSLGPGLAEETQYF. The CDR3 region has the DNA TGTGCTAGCAGCTTAGGACCTGGACTAGCGGAAGAGACCCAGTACTTC.

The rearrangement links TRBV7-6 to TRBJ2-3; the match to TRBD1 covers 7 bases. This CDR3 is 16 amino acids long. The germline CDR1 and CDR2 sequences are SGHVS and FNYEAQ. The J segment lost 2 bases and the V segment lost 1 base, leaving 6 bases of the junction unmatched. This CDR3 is CASSLGTQGFTDTQYF. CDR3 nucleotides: TGTGCCAGCAGCTTAGGGACACAGGGGTTCACAGATACGCAGTATTTT.

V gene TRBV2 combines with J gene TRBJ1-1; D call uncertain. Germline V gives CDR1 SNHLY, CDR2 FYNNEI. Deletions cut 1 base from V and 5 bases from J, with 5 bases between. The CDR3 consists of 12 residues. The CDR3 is CASSEGQTEAFF. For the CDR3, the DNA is TGTGCCAGCAGTGAAGGCCAGACTGAAGCTTTCTTT.

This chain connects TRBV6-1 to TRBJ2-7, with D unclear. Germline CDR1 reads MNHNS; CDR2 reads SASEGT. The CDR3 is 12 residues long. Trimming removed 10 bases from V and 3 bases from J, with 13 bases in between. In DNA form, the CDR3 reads TGTGCCACCCTGTGGCAGGACTACGAGCAGTACTTC. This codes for CATLWQDYEQYF.

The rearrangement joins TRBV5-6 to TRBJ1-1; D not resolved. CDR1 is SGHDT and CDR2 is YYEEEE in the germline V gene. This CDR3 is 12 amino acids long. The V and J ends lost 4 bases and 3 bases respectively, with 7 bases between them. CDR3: CASSLRYTEAFF. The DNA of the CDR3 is TGTGCCAGCAGCCTACGGTACACTGAAGCTTTCTTT.

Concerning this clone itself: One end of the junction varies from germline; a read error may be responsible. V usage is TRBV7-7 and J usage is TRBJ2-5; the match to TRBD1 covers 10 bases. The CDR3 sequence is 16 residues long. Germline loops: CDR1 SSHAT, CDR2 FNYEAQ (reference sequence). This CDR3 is CASSLGGDRGSETQYF. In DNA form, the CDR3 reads TGTGCTAGCAGCTTAGGCGGGGACAGGGGTAGCGAGACCCAGTACTTC.

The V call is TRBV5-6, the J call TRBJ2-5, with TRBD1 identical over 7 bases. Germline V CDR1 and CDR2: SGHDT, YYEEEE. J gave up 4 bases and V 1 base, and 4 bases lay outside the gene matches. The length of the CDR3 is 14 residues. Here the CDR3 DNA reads TGTGCCAGCAGCTTGACAGGGGTGGGAGAGACCCAGTACTTC. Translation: CASSLTGVGETQYF.

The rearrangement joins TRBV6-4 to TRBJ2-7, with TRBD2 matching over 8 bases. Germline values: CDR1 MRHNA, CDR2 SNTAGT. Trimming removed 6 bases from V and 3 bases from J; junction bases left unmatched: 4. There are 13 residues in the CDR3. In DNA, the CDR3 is TGTGCCAGCAGGGGCGCGGGGGGCTACGAGCAGTACTTC. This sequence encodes CASRGAGGYEQYF.

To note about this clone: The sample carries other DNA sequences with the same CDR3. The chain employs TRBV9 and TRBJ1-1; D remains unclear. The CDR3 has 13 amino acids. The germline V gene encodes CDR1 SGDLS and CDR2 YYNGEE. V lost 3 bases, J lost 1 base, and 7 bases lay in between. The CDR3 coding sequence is TGTGCCAGCAGCGCGGGATGGAACACTGAAGCTTTCTTT. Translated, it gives CASSAGWNTEAFF.

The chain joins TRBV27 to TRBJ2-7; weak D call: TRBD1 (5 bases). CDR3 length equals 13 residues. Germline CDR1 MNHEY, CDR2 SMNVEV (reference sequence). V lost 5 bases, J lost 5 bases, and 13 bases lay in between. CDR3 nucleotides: TGTGCCAGCAGTGAGAAGGGGATGGACGAGCAGTACTTC. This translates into CASSEKGMDEQYF.

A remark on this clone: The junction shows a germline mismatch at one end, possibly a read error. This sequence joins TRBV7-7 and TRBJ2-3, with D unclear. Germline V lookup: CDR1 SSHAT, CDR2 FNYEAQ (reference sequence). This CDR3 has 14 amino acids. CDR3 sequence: CASSLDTSTDTQYF. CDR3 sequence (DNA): TGTGCTAGCAGCTTAGACACCAGCACAGATACGCAGTATTTT.

The CDR3 is CASSGGLRGQPQHF. In nucleotides, the CDR3 is TGCGCCAGCAGCGGGGGCCTACGGGGTCAGCCCCAGCATTTT. This chain links TRBV5-1 with TRBJ1-5; TRBD1 is a possible D gene (6 bases). CDR1 and CDR2 (germline): SGHRS, YFSETQ. The CDR3 runs 14 residues. V lost 4 bases, J lost 6 bases, and 14 bases lay in between.

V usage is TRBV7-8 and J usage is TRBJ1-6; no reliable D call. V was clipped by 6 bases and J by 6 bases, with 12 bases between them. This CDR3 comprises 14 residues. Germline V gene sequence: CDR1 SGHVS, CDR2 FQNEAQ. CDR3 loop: CASSPEARNSPLHF. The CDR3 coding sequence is TGTGCCAGCAGTCCGGAGGCGCGTAATTCACCCCTCCACTTT.

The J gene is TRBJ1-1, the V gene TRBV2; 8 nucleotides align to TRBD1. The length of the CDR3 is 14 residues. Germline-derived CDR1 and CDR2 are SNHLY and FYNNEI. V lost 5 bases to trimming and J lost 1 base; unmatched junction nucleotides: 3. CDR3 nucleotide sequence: TGTGCCAGCAGTCCACAGGGGGGGAACACTGAAGCTTTCTTT. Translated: CASSPQGGNTEAFF.

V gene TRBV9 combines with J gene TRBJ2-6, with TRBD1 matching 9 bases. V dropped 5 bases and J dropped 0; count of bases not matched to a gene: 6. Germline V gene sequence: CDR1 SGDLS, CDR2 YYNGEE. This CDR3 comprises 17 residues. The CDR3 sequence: CASRGGQGNSGANVLTF. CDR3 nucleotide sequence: TGTGCCAGCAGGGGGGGACAGGGCAACTCTGGGGCCAACGTCCTGACTTTC. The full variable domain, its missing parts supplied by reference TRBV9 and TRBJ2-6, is DSGVTQTPKHLITATGQRVTLRCSPRSGDLSVYWYQQSLDQGLQFLIQYYNGEERAKGNILERFSAQQFPDLHSELNLSSLELGDSALYFCASRGGQGNSGANVLTFGAGSRLTVL.

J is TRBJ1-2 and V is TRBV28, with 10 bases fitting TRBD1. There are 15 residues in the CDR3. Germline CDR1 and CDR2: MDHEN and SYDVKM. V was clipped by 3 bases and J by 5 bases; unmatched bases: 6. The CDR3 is CASSLDRGKEYGYTF. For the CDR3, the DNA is TGTGCCAGCAGTTTGGACAGGGGGAAAGAGTATGGCTACACCTTC.

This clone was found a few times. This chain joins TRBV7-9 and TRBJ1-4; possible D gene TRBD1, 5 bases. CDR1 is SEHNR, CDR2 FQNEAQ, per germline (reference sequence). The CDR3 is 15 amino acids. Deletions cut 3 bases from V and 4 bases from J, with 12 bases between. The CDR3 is CASSFPQEGNEKLFF. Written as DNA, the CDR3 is TGTGCCAGCAGCTTCCCACAGGAGGGTAATGAAAAACTGTTTTTT.